A single sample is the source of the 13 T cell receptor beta chains below, sequenced in a study of Ad26.COV2.S vaccination and SARS-CoV-2 variants. Treatment indicated: around 19 received Ad26.COV2.S at low or high dose, single or two shots; 5 received placebo; per-sample allocation not given. Day 63 following the first vaccine or placebo injection was when the samples were taken. Only in-frame clones appear in the TCRdb table, and some are missing; sequencing was by immunoSEQ multiplex PCR. Found here are 380,000 or so clones, about 87% of them singletons; the top ten hold 6.4%. The sample consisted of peripheral blood, taken in a trial of Ad26.COV2.S vaccine versus placebo. The receptor source for this set is a person between 18 and 65 years old who received the Ad26.COV2.S COVID-19 vaccine or a placebo.

The chain has TRBV7-2 and TRBJ2-7, with 11 bases lining up with TRBD2. V shed 6 bases and J 5 bases; nucleotides not matched to a gene: 6. This CDR3 is 14 amino acids long. The V gene's germline CDR1 is SGHTA and CDR2 FQGNSA. The DNA of the CDR3 is TGTGCCAGCAGTTCTAGCGGGAGGAACCACGAGCAGTACTTC. It codes for CASSSSGRNHEQYF.

CDR3 DNA sequence: TGCGCCAGCAGTGAAAGGGACAGGGGTCCCTACGAGCAGTACTTC. Translating it yields CASSERDRGPYEQYF. This rearrangement joins TRBV10-1 to TRBJ2-7; 10 positions match TRBD1. CDR3 length: 15 residues. V dropped 3 bases and J dropped 2; count of bases not matched to a gene: 4. Germline loops: CDR1 WNHNN, CDR2 SYGVQD (reference sequence).

V gene TRBV3-1 (or the pseudogene TRBV3-2) combines with J gene TRBJ2-3; 16 bases map to TRBD2. With V trimmed by 3 bases and J by 10 bases, 7 bases remained unmatched. CDR1 LGHDT and CDR2 YNNKEL come from the germline V gene (reference sequence). This CDR3 contains 16 residues. The CDR3 coding sequence is TGTGCCAGCAGCCACACTGGGACTAGCGGGGGGGCCTCGCAGTATTTT. Protein product: CASSHTGTSGGASQYF.

This clone has more than one count but fewer than ten. The rearrangement links TRBV4-1 to TRBJ2-7; 8 bases line up with TRBD1. The germline gives CDR1 MGHRA, CDR2 YSYEKL. This CDR3 comprises 15 residues. After removal of 2 bases from V and 2 bases from J, the junction contained 5 bases not matched to a gene. Here the CDR3 reads CASSQPRTGTYEQYF. The CDR3, as DNA: TGCGCCAGCAGCCAACCCCGGACAGGGACCTACGAGCAGTACTTC.

V is TRBV30 and J is TRBJ2-1; 8 bases are a match to TRBD1. The ends lost 3 bases at V and 4 bases at J; junction bases unmatched: 8. This CDR3 comprises 15 residues. Looked up from germline, CDR1 is GTSNPN and CDR2 is SVGIG (reference sequence). CDR3 nucleotide sequence: TGTGCCTGGAGGACGGACAGGGTCGGTTACAATGAGCAGTTCTTC. Protein: CAWRTDRVGYNEQFF.

This clone was observed once. The chain combines TRBV6-4 with TRBJ2-1, with no clear D. The CDR3 has 13 amino acids. In germline, CDR1 is MRHNA, CDR2 SNTAGT. The V gene lost 4 bases and the J gene lost 10 bases, with 14 bases spanning the gap. The CDR3 loop is CASSGSLGREQFF. CDR3 bases: TGTGCCAGCAGTGGGTCATTGGGCAGGGAGCAGTTCTTC.

The CDR3 loop reads CASSLTSGISNQPQHF. As DNA, the CDR3 is TGTGCCAGCAGTTTAACCTCAGGGATTAGCAATCAGCCCCAGCATTTT. The genes are TRBV27 and TRBJ1-5; TRBD1 might be the D (5 bases). The ends were cut back, 2 bases at V and 0 bases at J, with 11 bases in the middle. This CDR3 has 16 amino acids. The germline CDR1 and CDR2 sequences are MNHEY and SMNVEV (reference sequence).

CDR3 nucleotides: TGTGCCAGCAGCGCACGTTACGTGTCGCGGGGGCGCACTGAAGCTTTCTTT. Translation: CASSARYVSRGRTEAFF. The rearrangement joins TRBV6-4 to TRBJ1-1; D may be TRBD1 (6 bases). The CDR3 covers 17 residues. Looked up from germline, CDR1 is MRHNA and CDR2 is SNTAGT. V was shortened by 6 bases and J by 4 bases, with 24 bases between the two germline ends.

J is TRBJ2-2 and V is TRBV4-3; TRBD2 aligns across 11 bases. The germline V gene has CDR1 LGHNA and CDR2 YSLEER. V trimming: 4 bases; J trimming: 6 bases; junction bases outside the gene matches: 4. The CDR3 is 15 amino acids. The CDR3 DNA follows: TGCGCCAGCAGCCCACTAGCGGGGGTTGCCGGGGAGCTGTTTTTT. This encodes CASSPLAGVAGELFF.

The chain employs TRBV6-5 and TRBJ2-1; D call uncertain. Germline CDR1 and CDR2: MNHEY and SVGAGI. The CDR3 loop spans 12 amino acids. V shed 0 bases and J shed 10 bases, with 7 bases lying between them. CDR3 amino acids: CASSYSGWEQFF. The CDR3 DNA sequence: TGTGCCAGCAGTTACTCTGGCTGGGAGCAGTTCTTC.

The chain has TRBV4-3 and TRBJ1-5, with D possibly TRBD1 on 6 matching bases. The germline gives CDR1 LGHNA, CDR2 YSLEER. V was cut by 0 bases and J by 7 bases, with 13 bases left in between. The CDR3 is made up of 15 amino acids. Here the CDR3 DNA reads TGCGCCAGCAGCCAAGACGGGGGCTACAACCAGCCCCAGCATTTT. Amino acid sequence: CASSQDGGYNQPQHF.

This rearrangement joins TRBV18 to TRBJ2-7; 8 bases agree with TRBD1. This CDR3 is 17 amino acids long. From germline, CDR1 is KGHSH and CDR2 LQKENI. V gave up 3 bases and J gave up 0 bases; unmatched junction bases: 10. This chain's CDR3 is CASSPSRDRSYSYEQYF. The CDR3 DNA reads as TGTGCCAGCTCACCGTCCCGGGACAGGAGCTACTCCTACGAGCAGTACTTC.

The rearrangement links TRBV28 to TRBJ2-2; D is possibly TRBD1 or TRBD2 (7 bases each). The V gene's germline CDR1 is MDHEN and CDR2 SYDVKM. This CDR3 has 16 residues. V was pared by 5 bases and J by 4 bases, with 17 bases between. Written as DNA, the CDR3 is TGTGCCAGCAGTCCCCTCAGGGGGGGAGGCACCGGGGAGCTGTTTTTT. Its protein product is CASSPLRGGGTGELFF.